The 20 T cell receptor beta chains below were found in one sample sequenced in a study of identical twins. From the 5' RACE reads, TCRdb called clonotypes with MiXCR, one entry per CDR3 protein. The sample contains hundreds of thousands of distinct CDR3 sequences, around a sixth of which appear only once. The same data also went into a second study, on T cells expressing NK-cell markers.

The sequenced material came from PBMCs. The origin of the receptors is a woman between 18 and 29 years old in good health.

This chain uses TRBV20-1 with TRBJ2-1; D is undetermined. The CDR3 loop spans 12 amino acids. Germline-derived CDR1 and CDR2 are DFQATT and SNEGSKA (reference sequence). The germline V and J ends were trimmed by 5 bases and 8 bases, with 13 bases remaining between them. CDR3 in amino acids: CSAELIADEQFF. Here the CDR3 DNA reads TGCAGTGCTGAACTAATCGCCGATGAGCAGTTCTTC.

This chain uses TRBV7-6 with TRBJ1-1, with D possibly matching TRBD1 (6 bases). The CDR3 is 15 residues long. V was pared by 4 bases and J by 6 bases, with 18 bases between. CDR1 and CDR2 from the germline V gene are SGHVS and FNYEAQ. CDR3 protein: CASSYRRQESSEAFF. CDR3 DNA sequence: TGTGCCAGCAGCTACAGGAGACAGGAGTCCTCTGAAGCTTTCTTT.

This clonotype has more than one count but fewer than ten. This chain connects TRBV29-1 to TRBJ2-7; tentative D call: TRBD2 (5 bases). The V gene lost 6 bases and the J gene lost 6 bases, with 24 bases spanning the gap. The V gene's germline CDR1 is SQVTM and CDR2 ANQGSEA. CDR3 size: 15 residues. CDR3 loop: CSVVRASFESGEQYF. CDR3 nucleotide sequence: TGCAGCGTCGTGAGGGCTTCCTTTGAATCTGGCGAGCAGTACTTC.

The sample holds many counts of this clonotype. The chain combines TRBV5-1 with TRBJ1-2; TRBD1 matches 7 bases. The CDR3 length is 14 residues. Germline V gene sequence: CDR1 SGHRS, CDR2 YFSETQ. V shed 3 bases, J shed 4 bases, and the junction held 6 bases outside the gene matches. The CDR3 region is CASSYEQGSYGYTF. The CDR3 DNA sequence: TGCGCCAGCAGCTACGAACAGGGGAGCTATGGCTACACCTTC.

There are a few counts of this clonotype. The chain combines TRBV11-3 with TRBJ2-7; D unclear. The V and J ends lost 5 bases and 4 bases respectively, with 12 bases between them. From germline, CDR1 is SGHNT and CDR2 YENEEA. The CDR3 is 13 residues long. CDR3 in amino acids: CASSGPRDYEQYF. The CDR3 DNA follows: TGTGCCAGCAGCGGGCCCCGCGATTACGAGCAGTACTTC.

This clonotype appeared a few times. The chain is built from TRBV15 and TRBJ1-5, with D hard to call. This CDR3 has 14 amino acids. Trimming shortened V by 9 bases and J by 5 bases, and 17 bases separated the two germline ends. Germline lookup yields CDR1 LNHNV and CDR2 YYDKDF (reference sequence). The CDR3 region is CATSSWADYQPQHF. CDR3 in DNA: TGTGCCACTTCCTCGTGGGCAGATTATCAGCCCCAGCATTTT.

The chain is built from TRBV5-1 and TRBJ2-2; 7 bases agree with TRBD2. Germline CDR1 SGHRS, CDR2 YFSETQ. The trim removed 4 bases at V and 5 bases at J, leaving 14 bases unmatched. The CDR3 consists of 17 residues. CDR3 DNA sequence: TGCGCCAGCAGCAGAGGACTAGGGACCCCGGGGACCGGGGAGCTGTTTTTT. This sequence encodes CASSRGLGTPGTGELFF.

The rearrangement links TRBV20-1 to TRBJ2-3, with D hard to call. Germline V gene data show CDR1 as DFQATT and CDR2 as SNEGSKA (reference sequence). V lost 5 bases and J lost 2, with 20 bases in between. The CDR3 consists of 16 residues. This CDR3 is CSAATFLDDTTDTQYF. The CDR3 region has the DNA TGCAGTGCTGCTACTTTCTTGGACGACACCACAGATACGCAGTATTTT.

The rearrangement uses TRBV29-1 and TRBJ2-1; D is unresolved. Germline CDR1 SQVTM, CDR2 ANQGSEA. The CDR3 contains 12 residues. V lost 4 bases and J 1 base, leaving 5 bases between the germline ends. CDR3 bases: TGCAGCGTTGGCCCGTCCTACAATGAGCAGTTCTTC. Translating it yields CSVGPSYNEQFF.

The sample holds many counts of this clonotype. V and J are TRBV20-1 and TRBJ2-3; D is possibly TRBD2 (5 bases). The germline V gene has CDR1 DFQATT and CDR2 SNEGSKA (reference sequence). The CDR3 has 12 amino acids. V was clipped by 7 bases and J by 1 base, with 9 bases between them. In DNA form, the CDR3 reads TGCAGTGTCGGGAAGCGCACAGATACGCAGTATTTT. It codes for CSVGKRTDTQYF.

The chain combines TRBV12-3 or TRBV12-4 with TRBJ2-3; 15 bases line up with TRBD2. CDR3 size: 17 residues. The ends lost 4 bases at V and 6 bases at J; junction bases unmatched: 8. The DNA for the CDR3 is TGTGCCAGCAGTTCCGGGACTAGCGGGGGGTTACTGGATACGCAGTATTTT. Translating gives CASSSGTSGGLLDTQYF.

The table lists this clonotype with a few counts. CDR3 sequence reads: CASSALAGAYTGELFF. CDR3 DNA sequence: TGTGCCAGCAGCGCGCTAGCGGGGGCCTACACCGGGGAGCTGTTTTTT. This chain joins TRBV7-9 and TRBJ2-2; TRBD2 matches at 10 bases. CDR3 length: 16 residues. The J segment lost 3 bases and the V segment lost 5 bases, leaving 6 bases of the junction unmatched. Looked up from germline, CDR1 is SEHNR and CDR2 is FQNEAQ (reference sequence).

This clonotype was counted ten times or more. V gene TRBV7-9 combines with J gene TRBJ2-7, with 12 bases lining up with TRBD2. The CDR3 has 15 residues. With V trimmed by 5 bases and J by 1 base, 3 bases remained unmatched. Looked up from germline, CDR1 is SEHNR and CDR2 is FQNEAQ (reference sequence). This CDR3 is CASSRGLAGSYEQYF. In DNA, the CDR3 is TGTGCCAGCAGCCGGGGACTAGCGGGTTCCTACGAGCAGTACTTC.

The rearrangement joins TRBV12-3 or TRBV12-4 to TRBJ2-7; TRBD2 matches at 7 bases. The CDR3 is 14 amino acids. The ends lost 1 base at V and 6 bases at J; junction bases unmatched: 6. This chain's CDR3 is CASSLDAGVVEQYF. In nucleotides, the CDR3 is TGTGCCAGCAGTTTAGACGCGGGAGTGGTCGAGCAGTACTTC.

This clonotype was detected only a few times. The chain employs TRBV4-3 and TRBJ1-2, with a possible D match to TRBD1 (5 bases). The length of the CDR3 is 14 residues. Germline V lookup: CDR1 LGHNA, CDR2 YSLEER. Trimming cost V 5 bases and J 1 base, with 11 bases left between them. This CDR3 reads CASSDRDGNYGYTF. CDR3 nucleotide sequence: TGCGCCAGCAGCGATCGGGACGGTAACTATGGCTACACCTTC.

The sample holds a few counts of this clonotype. The chain links TRBV6-5 to TRBJ1-1; D is perhaps TRBD1 (5 bases). In germline, CDR1 is MNHEY, CDR2 SVGAGI. V was trimmed by 3 bases and J by 1 base, leaving 12 bases between them. The CDR3 has 15 residues. CDR3 nucleotide sequence: TGTGCCAGCAGTTATCAGGGAGTGCCGAACACTGAAGCTTTCTTT. The encoded protein is CASSYQGVPNTEAFF.

V and J are TRBV4-3 and TRBJ2-7; 10 nucleotides agree with TRBD2. CDR1 and CDR2 (germline): LGHNA, YSLEER. Trimming removed 1 base from V and 6 bases from J; junction bases left unmatched: 9. This CDR3 comprises 16 residues. The CDR3 DNA reads as TGCGCCAGCAGCCAAGCCGCTAGCGGGAGTTTCGGCGAGCAGTACTTC. Translation: CASSQAASGSFGEQYF.

The CDR3 DNA is TGCAGCGGGAGACTAGCGGGACTGCGCAATGAGCAGTTCTTC. Its translation is CSGRLAGLRNEQFF. The chain combines TRBV29-1 with TRBJ2-1; the match to TRBD2 covers 11 bases. J lost 6 bases, V lost 7 bases, and 8 bases had no gene match. Germline V gives CDR1 SQVTM, CDR2 ANQGSEA. This CDR3 has 14 amino acids.

This clonotype was counted a few times. This rearrangement joins TRBV6-5 to TRBJ2-1; 12 nucleotides match TRBD2. This CDR3 region has 16 residues. V dropped 2 bases and J dropped 2; count of bases not matched to a gene: 1. Germline CDR1 is MNHEY and CDR2 is SVGAGI. CDR3: CASSYASGRAYNEQFF. The CDR3 region has the DNA TGTGCCAGCAGTTACGCTAGCGGGAGGGCCTACAATGAGCAGTTCTTC.

This clonotype was observed a handful of times. This chain connects TRBV11-2 to TRBJ2-5, with TRBD2 identical over 12 bases. The CDR3 extends over 17 amino acids. Looked up from germline, CDR1 is SGHAT and CDR2 is FQNNGV. The junction had 13 bases not matched to a gene; V was cut back by 7 bases and J by 4 bases. The CDR3 loop is CASKNSGLAGVRETQYF. Written as DNA, the CDR3 is TGTGCCAGCAAAAACTCGGGACTAGCGGGCGTAAGAGAGACCCAGTACTTC.